The source of this TCR beta chain is a study of early T cells in non-severe SARS-CoV-2 infection (TCRdb year 2021). Notes on the research overall: Because TCR sequencing relied on bulk RNA taken from unsorted whole blood, pairing of alpha and beta chains was not possible.

Libraries were prepared through 5' RACE. Sequenced on a NextSeq 500. Unique molecular identifiers were attached to individual cDNA molecules in the TCR library protocol so that sequencing error and PCR bias could be corrected. Both TCR alpha and beta chains were sequenced, and tight co-correlation was observed between alpha and beta sequence abundances in each sample. In the paper's pipeline: V gene, J gene and CDR3 annotation of TCR sequences was performed with Decombinator V4. TCRs were defined as expanded if a significant change between any two time points was detected under a Poisson model with p below 0.0001. TCR abundances were normalised to the total number of TCRs sequenced per sample and were expressed as counts per million. TRAV1-2 paired with TRAJ12, TRAJ20 or TRAJ33 defined MAIT TCRs, while TRAV10 paired with TRAJ18 defined iNKT TCRs. VDJdb, accessed 1 November 2021, was searched for CMV, EBV and SARS-CoV-2 annotated TCRs, excluding TCRs annotated for multiple antigens. In-frame beta chains were kept once TCRdb had trimmed the public reads at Q25 with fastp and called clones with MiXCR. Identical CDR3 proteins give one entry, which carries the most common genes and DNA. TCRdb's processing, not the authors', yielded these V and J calls. For this sample there are about 53,000 distinct CDR3 sequences; 12% appear just once. The ten top clones hold over 2.5% of the sample.

V drops 0 bases and J drops 4 bases, leaving 21 bases in between. The CDR3 covers 18 residues, taking in both the cysteine and the phenylalanine. The only DNA kept is the CDR3, 54 bases in frame from the first base. As encoded in the germline V gene, CDR1 is SGHNT while CDR2 is YENEEA. Set within a cohort of healthcare workers in London, UK, this nested case-control study involved weekly PCR testing of nasopharyngeal swabs along with blood sampling. Between 23 and 31 March 2020, the week of the UK lockdown, healthcare workers were enrolled and then followed up weekly for as long as 16 weeks. Results and caveats for the whole study, not just this receptor: VDJdb matching was skewed toward anti-spike CD8 responses, so virus-specific expansions were likely underestimated and private and CD4 specificities were missed.

This clonotype appeared a few times. Its antigen is unknown. Base-call qualities are not available, and no considerably larger clone is one nucleotide away. The rearrangement combines TRBV11-3 with TRBJ2-5, with a weak D call of TRBD1 (5 bases match). This TCR was sampled from an adult who was a healthcare worker with PCR-confirmed SARS-CoV-2 infection or an uninfected control (not recorded which). Sequenced material: whole blood, taken at baseline. The nucleotides are TGTGCCAGCAGCTTAGATTTAAGGGTCCAGGGTTTTCGAGAGACCCAGTACTTC. This gives the protein CASSLDLRVQGFRETQYF. Here the CDR3 is joined to the reference TRBV11-3 and TRBJ2-5 genes, and the full variable domain is: EAGVVQSPRYKIIEKKQPVAFWCNPISGHNTLYWYLQNLGQGPELLIRYENEEAVDDSQLPKDRFSAERLKGVDSTLKIQPAELGDSAVYLCASSLDLRVQGFRETQYFGPGTRLLVL.